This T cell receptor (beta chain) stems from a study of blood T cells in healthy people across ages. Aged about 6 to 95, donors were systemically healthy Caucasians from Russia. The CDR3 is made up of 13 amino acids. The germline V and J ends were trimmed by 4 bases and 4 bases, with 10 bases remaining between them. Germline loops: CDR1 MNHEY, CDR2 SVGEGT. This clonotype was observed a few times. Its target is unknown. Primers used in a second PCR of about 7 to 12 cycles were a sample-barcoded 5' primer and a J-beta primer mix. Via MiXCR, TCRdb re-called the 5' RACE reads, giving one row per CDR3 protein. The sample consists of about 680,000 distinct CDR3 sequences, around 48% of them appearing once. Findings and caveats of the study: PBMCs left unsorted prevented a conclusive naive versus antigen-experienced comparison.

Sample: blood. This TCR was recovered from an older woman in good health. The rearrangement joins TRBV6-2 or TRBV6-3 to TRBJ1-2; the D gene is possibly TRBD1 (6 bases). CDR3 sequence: CASSSTGSYGYTF. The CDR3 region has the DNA TGTGCCAGCAGTTCTACAGGGTCCTATGGCTACACCTTC.